This T cell receptor (beta chain) was retrieved from a study of OX40 agonist ivuxolimab in advanced cancers. Study-level information: Those enrolled were about 82% male, with a mean age of about 66 years and ages from about 20 to 90. Previous treatment with anti-PD-1, anti-PD-L1 or anti-CTLA-4 therapy was allowed; 35% to 50% had received some.

Blood sampling was done at baseline, cycle 4 day 1, and cycle 7 day 1. The data were produced by immunoSEQ multiplex PCR, yet TCRdb's version contains in-frame clones alone and is incomplete. The sample carries 95,000 to 100,000 clones, about 92% recorded once. This clone was observed a single time. This CDR3 has 16 residues. V was clipped by 3 bases and J by 6 bases; unmatched bases: 10. The germline V gene has CDR1 MDHEN and CDR2 SYDVKM. The chain uses TRBV28 and TRBJ2-3, with 9 bases lining up with TRBD2. Sequences were derived from CD4+ or CD8+ T cells sorted from blood, sampled in a trial of the OX40 agonist ivuxolimab. This TCR was recovered from an adult with an advanced solid tumor such as melanoma, head and neck, liver or kidney cancer. The CDR3 sequence is CASSFRIAGVKDTQYF. Here the CDR3 DNA reads TGTGCCAGCAGTTTTAGGATAGCGGGAGTGAAGGATACGCAGTATTTT.